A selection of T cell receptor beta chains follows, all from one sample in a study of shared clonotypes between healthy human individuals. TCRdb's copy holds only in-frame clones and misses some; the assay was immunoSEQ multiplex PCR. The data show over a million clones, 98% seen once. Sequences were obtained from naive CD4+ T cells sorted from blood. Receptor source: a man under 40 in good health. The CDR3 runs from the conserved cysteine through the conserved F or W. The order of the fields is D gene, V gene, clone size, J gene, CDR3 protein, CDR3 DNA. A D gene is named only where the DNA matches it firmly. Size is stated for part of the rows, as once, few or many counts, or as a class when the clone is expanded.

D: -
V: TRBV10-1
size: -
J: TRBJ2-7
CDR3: CASSPAAGGYEQYF
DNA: TGCGCCAGTTCTCCCGCTGCAGGGGGGTACGAGCAGTACTTC

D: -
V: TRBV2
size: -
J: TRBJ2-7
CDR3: CASKEQYEQYF
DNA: TGTGCCAGCAAGGAACAATACGAGCAGTACTTC

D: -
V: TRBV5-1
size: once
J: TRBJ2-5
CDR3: CASSPRTVRETQYF
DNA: TGCGCCAGCAGCCCTCGGACTGTCCGAGAGACCCAGTACTTC

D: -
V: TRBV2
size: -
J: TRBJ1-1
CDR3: CASIRQVNTEAFF
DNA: TGTGCCAGCATTAGACAGGTGAACACTGAAGCTTTCTTT

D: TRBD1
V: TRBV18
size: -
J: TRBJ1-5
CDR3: CASSLSTGRDQPQHF
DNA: TGTGCCAGCTCACTCTCGACAGGGCGCGATCAGCCCCAGCATTTT

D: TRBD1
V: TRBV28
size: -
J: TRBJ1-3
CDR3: CASSHRQGSSGNTIYF
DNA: TGTGCCAGCAGCCACCGACAGGGGAGCTCTGGAAACACCATATATTTT

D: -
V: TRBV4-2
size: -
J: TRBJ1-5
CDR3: CASSQATLGQPQHF
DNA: TGTGCCAGCAGCCAAGCGACTTTAGGACAGCCCCAGCATTTT

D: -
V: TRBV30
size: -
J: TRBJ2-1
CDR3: CALAVLKHNEQFF
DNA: TGTGCCTTAGCGGTACTCAAACACAATGAGCAGTTCTTC

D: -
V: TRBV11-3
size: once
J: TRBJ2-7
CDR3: CASSSRRVDEQYF
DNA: TGTGCCAGCAGCTCAAGGAGGGTGGACGAGCAGTACTTC

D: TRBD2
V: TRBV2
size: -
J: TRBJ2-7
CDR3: CASKTSGTYEQYF
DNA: TGTGCCAGCAAAACTAGCGGGACCTACGAGCAGTACTTC

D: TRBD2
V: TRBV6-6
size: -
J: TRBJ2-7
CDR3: CASRLAVRYEQYF
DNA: TGTGCCAGCAGGCTAGCGGTACGGTACGAGCAGTACTTC

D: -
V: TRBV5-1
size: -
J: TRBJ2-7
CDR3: CASSFAVNSYEQYF
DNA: TGCGCCAGCAGCTTCGCGGTAAATTCCTACGAGCAGTACTTC

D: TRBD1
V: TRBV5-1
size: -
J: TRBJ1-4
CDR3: CASSLGTGNEKLFF
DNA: TGCGCCAGCAGCTTGGGGACAGGCAATGAAAAACTGTTTTTT

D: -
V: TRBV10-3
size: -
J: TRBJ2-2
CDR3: CAISDLATAGELFF
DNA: TGTGCCATCAGTGATTTAGCTACGGCCGGGGAGCTGTTTTTT

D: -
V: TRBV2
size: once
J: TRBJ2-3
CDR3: CASIISGFADTQYF
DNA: TGTGCCAGCATTATTTCGGGGTTCGCAGATACGCAGTATTTT

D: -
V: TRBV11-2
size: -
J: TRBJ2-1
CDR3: CASSLGLEILF
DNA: TGTGCCAGCAGCTTAGGACTAGAAATACTCTTC

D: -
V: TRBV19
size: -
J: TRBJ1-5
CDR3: CASSIAVYSNQPQHF
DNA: TGTGCCAGTAGTATAGCGGTCTATAGCAATCAGCCCCAGCATTTT

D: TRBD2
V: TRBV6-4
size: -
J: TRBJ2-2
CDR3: CASSTGTSGRANTGELFF
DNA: TGTGCCAGCAGCACCGGGACTAGCGGGAGAGCGAACACCGGGGAGCTGTTTTTT

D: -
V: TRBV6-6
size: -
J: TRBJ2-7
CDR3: CASSYSGSNEQYF
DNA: TGTGCCAGCAGTTACTCGGGGTCCAACGAGCAGTACTTC

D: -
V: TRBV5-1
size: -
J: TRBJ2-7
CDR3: CASSPQAGDYLAYEQYF
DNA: TGCGCCAGCAGCCCCCAGGCTGGGGATTATCTGGCCTACGAGCAGTACTTC

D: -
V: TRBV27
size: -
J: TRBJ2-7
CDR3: CASSLRGSYEQYF
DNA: TGTGCCAGCAGTTTAAGAGGGTCCTACGAGCAGTACTTC

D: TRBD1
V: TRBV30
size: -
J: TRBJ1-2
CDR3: CAWSVGTVYGYTF
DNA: TGTGCCTGGAGTGTTGGGACAGTCTATGGCTACACCTTC

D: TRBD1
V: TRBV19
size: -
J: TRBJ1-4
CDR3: CASTNRDRGLRATNEKLFF
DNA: TGTGCCAGTACCAACCGGGACAGGGGGCTTCGGGCAACTAATGAAAAACTGTTTTTT

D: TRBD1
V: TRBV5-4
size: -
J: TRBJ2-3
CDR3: CASSLGQGAGTDTQYF
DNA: TGTGCCAGCAGCTTGGGACAGGGGGCCGGGACAGATACGCAGTATTTT

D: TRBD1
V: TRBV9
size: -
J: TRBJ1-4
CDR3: CASSPTGIEKLFF
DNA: TGTGCCAGCAGCCCGACAGGGATAGAAAAACTGTTTTTT

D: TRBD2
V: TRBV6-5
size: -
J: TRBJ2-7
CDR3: CASRTLAGGTYEQYF
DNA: TGTGCCAGCAGAACACTAGCGGGAGGGACCTACGAGCAGTACTTC

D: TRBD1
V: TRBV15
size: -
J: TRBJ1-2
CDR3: CATSREDRVYGYTF
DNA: TGTGCCACCAGCAGGGAAGACAGGGTCTATGGCTACACCTTC

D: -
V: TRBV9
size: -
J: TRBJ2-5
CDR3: CASSLRQGREETQYF
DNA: TGTGCCAGCAGCCTCCGACAGGGGAGGGAAGAGACCCAGTACTTC

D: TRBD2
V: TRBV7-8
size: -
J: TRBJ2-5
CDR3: CASSGGLAGGLETQYF
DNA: TGTGCCAGCAGCGGGGGACTAGCGGGAGGGTTAGAGACCCAGTACTTC

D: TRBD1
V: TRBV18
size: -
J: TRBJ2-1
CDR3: CASSPGQGIGYNEQFF
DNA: TGTGCCAGCTCACCGGGACAGGGGATCGGCTACAATGAGCAGTTCTTC

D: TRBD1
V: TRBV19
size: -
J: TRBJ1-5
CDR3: CASSISGGGISNQPQHF
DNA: TGTGCCAGTAGTATATCAGGAGGGGGCATCAGCAATCAGCCCCAGCATTTT

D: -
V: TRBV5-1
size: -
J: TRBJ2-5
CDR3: CASSPSYQETQYF
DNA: TGCGCCAGCAGCCCTTCGTACCAAGAGACCCAGTACTTC

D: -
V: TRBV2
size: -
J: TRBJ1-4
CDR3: CASSEALGGSDREKLFF
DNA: TGTGCCAGCAGTGAAGCGCTTGGGGGGTCGGATCGCGAAAAACTGTTTTTT

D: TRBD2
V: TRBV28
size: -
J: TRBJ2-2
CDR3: CASKGPAGLLGTGELFF
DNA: TGTGCCAGCAAAGGTCCAGCGGGGCTACTTGGTACCGGGGAGCTGTTTTTT

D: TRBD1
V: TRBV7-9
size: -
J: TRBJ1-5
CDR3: CASSKMTGGSGQPQHF
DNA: TGTGCCAGCAGCAAAATGACAGGGGGCAGTGGTCAGCCCCAGCATTTT

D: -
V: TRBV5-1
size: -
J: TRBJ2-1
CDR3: CASSLVQGPYNEQFF
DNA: TGCGCCAGCAGCTTGGTGCAGGGACCCTACAATGAGCAGTTCTTC

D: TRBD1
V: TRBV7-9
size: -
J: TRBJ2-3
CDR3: CAADPHRGSSTDTQYF
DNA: TGTGCAGCCGACCCCCACAGGGGATCTAGCACAGATACGCAGTATTTT

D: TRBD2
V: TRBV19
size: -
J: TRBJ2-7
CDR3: CASSIVGTSLYEQYF
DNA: TGTGCCAGTAGTATAGTCGGGACTAGCCTCTACGAGCAGTACTTC

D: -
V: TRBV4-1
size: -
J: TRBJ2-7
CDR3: CASSQAGTMNEQYF
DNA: TGCGCCAGCAGCCAGGCCGGGACAATGAACGAGCAGTACTTC

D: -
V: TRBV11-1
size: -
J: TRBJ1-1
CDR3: CASSFETSNTEAFF
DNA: TGTGCCAGCAGCTTTGAGACCTCGAACACTGAAGCTTTCTTT

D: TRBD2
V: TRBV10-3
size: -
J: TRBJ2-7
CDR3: CATTQRERSHEQYF
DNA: TGTGCCACGACTCAGCGGGAGAGGAGCCACGAGCAGTACTTC

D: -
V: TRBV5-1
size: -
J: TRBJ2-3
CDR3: CASRATTDTQYF
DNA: TGCGCCAGCAGGGCAACGACAGATACGCAGTATTTT

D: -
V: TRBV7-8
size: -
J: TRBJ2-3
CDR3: CASSLSTDTQYF
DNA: TGTGCCAGCAGCCTAAGCACAGATACGCAGTATTTT

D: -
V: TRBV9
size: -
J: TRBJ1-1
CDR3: CASSVSGGMGNTEAFF
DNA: TGTGCCAGCAGCGTATCTGGGGGAATGGGGAACACTGAAGCTTTCTTT

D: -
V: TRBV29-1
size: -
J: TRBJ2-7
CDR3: CSVSGGSSSYEQYF
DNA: TGCAGCGTCTCTGGCGGATCCAGCTCCTACGAGCAGTACTTC

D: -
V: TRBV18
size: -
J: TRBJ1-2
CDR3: CASSQLEGASGQPTGYTF
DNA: TGTGCCAGCTCACAGTTGGAGGGCGCTTCGGGCCAACCGACTGGCTACACCTTC

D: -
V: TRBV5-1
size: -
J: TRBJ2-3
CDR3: CASSPLATGTDTQYF
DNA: TGCGCCAGCAGCCCCCTAGCGACGGGCACAGATACGCAGTATTTT

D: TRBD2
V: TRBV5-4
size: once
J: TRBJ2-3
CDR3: CASSLGLAGTDTQYF
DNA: TGTGCCAGCAGCCTCGGACTAGCGGGAACCGATACGCAGTATTTT

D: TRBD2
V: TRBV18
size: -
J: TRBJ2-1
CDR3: CASSLAGSYNEQFF
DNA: TGTGCCAGCTCACTAGCGGGGAGCTACAATGAGCAGTTCTTC

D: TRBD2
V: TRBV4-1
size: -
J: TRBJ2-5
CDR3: CASSQDEGGTSGRAWETQYF
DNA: TGCGCCAGCAGCCAAGATGAGGGAGGGACTAGCGGGAGGGCTTGGGAGACCCAGTACTTC

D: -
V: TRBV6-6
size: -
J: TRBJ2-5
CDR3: CASSAVGETQYF
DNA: TGTGCCAGCAGCGCCGTAGGTGAGACCCAGTACTTC

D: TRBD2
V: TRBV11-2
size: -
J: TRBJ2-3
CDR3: CASSLGGLAGAPDTQYF
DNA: TGTGCCAGCAGCTTAGGCGGACTAGCGGGAGCTCCAGATACGCAGTATTTT